This T cell receptor beta chain is from a study of naive and memory T cell subsets. The SP2 primer and nested alpha and beta constant region primers amplified ligated cDNA in four rounds. TCRdb reprocessed the 5' RACE reads via MiXCR and lists one record per CDR3 protein. This sample yields 50,000 to 60,000 distinct CDR3 sequences, of which over 6% are seen a single time; nearly 10% belongs to the top ten. With 4 bases removed from V and 5 bases from J, the gap between germline ends came to 17 bases. CDR3 length: 15 residues. From germline, CDR1 is SGHVS and CDR2 FNYEAQ. TCR cDNA received a 3' ligated oligonucleotide that carried a UMI.

This receptor was identified in a female donor in good health. The chain employs TRBV7-6 and TRBJ2-5, with D possibly TRBD2 on 6 matching bases. The DNA of the CDR3 is TGTGCCAGCAGCTCGGGGGACTGGGAGAGGGAGACCCAGTACTTC. Its translation is CASSSGDWERETQYF.